This TCR beta chain was captured by sequencing in a study of T-cell memory formation after mild COVID-19. Points from the study as a whole: Memory cells collected pre-infection included some clones that later responded, suggesting cross-reactive memory joined.

A word on this clonotype: Its antigen is unidentified.

V was shortened by 3 bases and J by 8 bases, with 13 bases between the two germline ends. The length of the CDR3 is 13 residues. In germline, CDR1 is LGHDT, CDR2 YNNKEL (reference sequence). Each CDR3 protein gets one entry after TCRdb re-called the 5' RACE reads with MiXCR. Here the sample spans 90,000 to 130,000 distinct CDR3 sequences, over 15% being singletons. This sequence was found in a man aged 18 to 29 who had mild COVID-19 (a few samples of this study predate the infection). Cell type and time point are not known. The chain is built from TRBV3-1 and TRBJ1-2; D perhaps matches TRBD1 (5 bases). Sequencing was carried out using PBMCs or a T cell subset sorted from them (not recorded which). The CDR3 region has the DNA TGTGCCAGCAGCCAGGGGGAGAATCAAGGCTACACCTTC. Amino acids: CASSQGENQGYTF.